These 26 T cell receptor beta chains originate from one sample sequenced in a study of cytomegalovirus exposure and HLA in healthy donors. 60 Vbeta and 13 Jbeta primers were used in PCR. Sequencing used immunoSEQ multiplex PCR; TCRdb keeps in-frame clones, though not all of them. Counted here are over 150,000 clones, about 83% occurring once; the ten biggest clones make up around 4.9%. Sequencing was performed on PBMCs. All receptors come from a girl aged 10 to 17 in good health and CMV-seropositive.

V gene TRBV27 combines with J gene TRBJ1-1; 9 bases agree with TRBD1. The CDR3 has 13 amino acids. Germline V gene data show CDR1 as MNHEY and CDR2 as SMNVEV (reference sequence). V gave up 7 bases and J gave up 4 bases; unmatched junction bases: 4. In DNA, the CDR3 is TGTGCCAGCAACCCGACAGGGGGCACTGAAGCTTTCTTT. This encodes CASNPTGGTEAFF.

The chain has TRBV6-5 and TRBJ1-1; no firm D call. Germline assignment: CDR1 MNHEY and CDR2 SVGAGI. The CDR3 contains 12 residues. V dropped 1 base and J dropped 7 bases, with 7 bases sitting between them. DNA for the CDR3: TGTGCCAGCAGTTACTTTGCAGGTGAAGCTTTCTTT. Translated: CASSYFAGEAFF.

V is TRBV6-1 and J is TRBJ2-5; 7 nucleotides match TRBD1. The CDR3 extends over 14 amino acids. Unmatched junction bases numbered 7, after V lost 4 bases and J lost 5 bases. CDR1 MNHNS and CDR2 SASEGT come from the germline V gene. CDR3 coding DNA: TGTGCCAGCAGTGGGACAGGCGTCACTGAGACCCAGTACTTC. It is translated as CASSGTGVTETQYF.

This CDR3 is CASSASGQINQPQHF. The CDR3 coding sequence is TGTGCCAGCAGCGCCTCTGGACAGATCAATCAGCCCCAGCATTTT. The chain recombines TRBV9 with TRBJ1-5; D is perhaps TRBD1 (6 bases). The CDR3 spans 15 residues. Germline assignment: CDR1 SGDLS and CDR2 YYNGEE. V was shortened by 3 bases and J by 3 bases, with 13 bases between the two germline ends.

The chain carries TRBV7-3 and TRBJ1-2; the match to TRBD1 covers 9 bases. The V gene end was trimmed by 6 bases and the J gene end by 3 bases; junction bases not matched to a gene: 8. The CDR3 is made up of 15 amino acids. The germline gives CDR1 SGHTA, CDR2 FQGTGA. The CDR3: CASSLGQGKDYGYTF. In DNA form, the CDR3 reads TGTGCCAGCAGTCTTGGACAGGGGAAGGACTATGGCTACACCTTC.

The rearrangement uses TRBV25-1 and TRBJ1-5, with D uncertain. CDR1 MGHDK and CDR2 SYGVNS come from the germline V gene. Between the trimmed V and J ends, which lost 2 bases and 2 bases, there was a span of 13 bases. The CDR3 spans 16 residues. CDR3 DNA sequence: TGTGCCAGCAGTGAACTGGGAGACGGAGGCAATCAGCCCCAGCATTTT. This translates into CASSELGDGGNQPQHF.

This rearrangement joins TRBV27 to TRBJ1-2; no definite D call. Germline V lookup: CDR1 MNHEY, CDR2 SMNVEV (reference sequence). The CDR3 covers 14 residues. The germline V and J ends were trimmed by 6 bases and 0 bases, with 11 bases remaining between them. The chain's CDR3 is CASSPYTANYGYTF. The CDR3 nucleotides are TGTGCCAGCAGCCCGTACACCGCTAACTATGGCTACACCTTC.

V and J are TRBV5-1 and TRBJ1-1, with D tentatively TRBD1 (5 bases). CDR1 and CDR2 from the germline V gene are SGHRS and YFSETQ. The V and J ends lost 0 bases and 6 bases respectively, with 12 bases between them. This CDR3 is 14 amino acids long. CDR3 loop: CASSLAQGFAEAFF. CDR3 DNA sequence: TGCGCCAGCAGCTTGGCGCAGGGATTCGCTGAAGCTTTCTTT.

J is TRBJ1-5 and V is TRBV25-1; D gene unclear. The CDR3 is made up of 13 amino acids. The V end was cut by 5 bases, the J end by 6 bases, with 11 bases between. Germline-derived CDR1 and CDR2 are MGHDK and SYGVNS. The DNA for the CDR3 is TGTGCCAGCAGTCCCACGGGGAGTCAGCCCCAGCATTTT. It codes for CASSPTGSQPQHF.

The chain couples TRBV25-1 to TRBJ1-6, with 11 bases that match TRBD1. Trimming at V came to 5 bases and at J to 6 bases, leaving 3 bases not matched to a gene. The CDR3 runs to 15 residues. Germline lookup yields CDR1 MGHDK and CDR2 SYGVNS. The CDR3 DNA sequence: TGTGCCAGCAGTCCGGGACAGGGGGGTAATTCACCCCTCCACTTT. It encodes CASSPGQGGNSPLHF.

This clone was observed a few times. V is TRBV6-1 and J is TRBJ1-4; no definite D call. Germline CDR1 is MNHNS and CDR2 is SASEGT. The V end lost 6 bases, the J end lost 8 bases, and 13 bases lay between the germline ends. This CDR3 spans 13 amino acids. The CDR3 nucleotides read TGTGCCAGCAGCCCCCTCGGCGGCGAAAAACTGTTTTTT. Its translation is CASSPLGGEKLFF.

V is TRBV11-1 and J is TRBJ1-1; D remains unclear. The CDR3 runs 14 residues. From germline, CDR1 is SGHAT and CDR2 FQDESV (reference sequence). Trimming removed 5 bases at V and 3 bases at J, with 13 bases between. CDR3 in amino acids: CASSPWSLDTEAFF. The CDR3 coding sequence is TGTGCCAGCAGCCCCTGGAGTTTGGACACTGAAGCTTTCTTT.

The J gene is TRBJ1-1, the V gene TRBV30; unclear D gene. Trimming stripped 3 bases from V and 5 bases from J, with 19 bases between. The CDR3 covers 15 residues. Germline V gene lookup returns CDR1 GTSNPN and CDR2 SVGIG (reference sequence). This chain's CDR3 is CAWSDRVGSATEAFF. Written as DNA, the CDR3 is TGTGCCTGGAGCGATCGAGTCGGCAGCGCAACTGAAGCTTTCTTT.

The CDR3: CASSRQVIGGYTF. As DNA, the CDR3 is TGCGCCAGCAGCCGACAGGTAATAGGTGGCTACACCTTC. The chain combines TRBV5-1 with TRBJ1-2, with a tentative D call TRBD1 (6 bases). The CDR3 runs to 13 residues. Per germline, CDR1 SGHRS and CDR2 YFSETQ. Trimming stripped 4 bases from V and 7 bases from J, with 14 bases between.

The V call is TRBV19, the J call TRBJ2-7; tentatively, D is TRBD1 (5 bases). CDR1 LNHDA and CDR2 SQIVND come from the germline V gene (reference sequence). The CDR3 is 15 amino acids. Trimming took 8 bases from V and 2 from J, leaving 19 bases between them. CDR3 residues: CASRSLRAPTYEQYF. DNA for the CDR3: TGTGCCAGTCGGAGCCTCAGGGCACCTACCTACGAGCAGTACTTC.

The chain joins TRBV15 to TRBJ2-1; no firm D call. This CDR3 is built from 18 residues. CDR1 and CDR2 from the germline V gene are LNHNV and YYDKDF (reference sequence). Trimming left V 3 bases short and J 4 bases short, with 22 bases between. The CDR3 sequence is CATSSEHLIQRVYNEQFF. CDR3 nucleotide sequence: TGTGCCACCAGCAGTGAACACTTAATCCAGCGAGTTTACAATGAGCAGTTCTTC.

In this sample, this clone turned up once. The CDR3 DNA is TGTGCCAGCACCGAGACAGGGGGCGCGATTCAGCCCCAGCATTTT. It encodes CASTETGGAIQPQHF. V is TRBV2 and J is TRBJ1-5; 10 positions match TRBD1. V gave up 7 bases and J gave up 6 bases; unmatched junction bases: 9. Germline V CDR1 and CDR2: SNHLY, FYNNEI. The CDR3 is made up of 15 amino acids.

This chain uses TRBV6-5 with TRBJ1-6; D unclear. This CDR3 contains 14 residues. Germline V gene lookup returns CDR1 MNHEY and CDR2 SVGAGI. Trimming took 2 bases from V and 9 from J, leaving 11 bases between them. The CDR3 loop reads CASSYGGRSSPLHF. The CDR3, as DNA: TGTGCCAGCAGTTACGGCGGCCGGTCTTCACCCCTCCACTTT.

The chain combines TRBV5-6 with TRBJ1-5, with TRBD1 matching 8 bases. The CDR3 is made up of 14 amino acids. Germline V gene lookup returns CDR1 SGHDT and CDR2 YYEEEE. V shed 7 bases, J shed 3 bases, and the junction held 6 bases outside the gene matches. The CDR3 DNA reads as TGTGCCAGCTCTCAGGGGGCACACAATCAGCCCCAGCATTTT. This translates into CASSQGAHNQPQHF.

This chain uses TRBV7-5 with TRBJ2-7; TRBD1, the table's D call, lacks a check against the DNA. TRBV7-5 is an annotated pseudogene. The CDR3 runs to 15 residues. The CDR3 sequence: CARSRGTAASYEQYF. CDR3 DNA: TGTGCCAGAAGCCGGGGGACAGCGGCCTCCTACGAGCAGTACTTC.

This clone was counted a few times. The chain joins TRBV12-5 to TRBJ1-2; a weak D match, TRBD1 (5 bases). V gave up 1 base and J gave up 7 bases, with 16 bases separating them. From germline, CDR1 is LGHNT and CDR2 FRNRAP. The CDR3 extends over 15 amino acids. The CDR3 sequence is CASGLEQARARGYTF. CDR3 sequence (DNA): TGTGCTAGTGGTTTGGAACAGGCCAGGGCTCGTGGCTACACCTTC.

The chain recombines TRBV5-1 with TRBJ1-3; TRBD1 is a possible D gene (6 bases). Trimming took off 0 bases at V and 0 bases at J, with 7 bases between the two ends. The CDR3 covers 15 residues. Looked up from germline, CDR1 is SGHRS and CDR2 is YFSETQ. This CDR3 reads CASSLDRDSGNTIYF. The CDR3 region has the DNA TGCGCCAGCAGCTTGGACAGGGACTCTGGAAACACCATATATTTT.

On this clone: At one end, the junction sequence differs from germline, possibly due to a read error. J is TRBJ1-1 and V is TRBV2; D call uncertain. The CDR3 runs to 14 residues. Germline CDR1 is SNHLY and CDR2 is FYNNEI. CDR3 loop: CASSRSLAGTGAFF. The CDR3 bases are TGTGCCAGCAGTAGGTCCCTCGCGGGCACTGGAGCTTTCTTT. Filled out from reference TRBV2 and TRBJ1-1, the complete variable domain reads EPEVTQTPSHQVTQMGQEVILRCVPISNHLYFYWYRQILGQKVEFLVSFYNNEISEKSEIFDDQFSVERPDGSNFTLKIRSTKLEDSAMYFCASSRSLAGTGAFFGQGTRLTVV.

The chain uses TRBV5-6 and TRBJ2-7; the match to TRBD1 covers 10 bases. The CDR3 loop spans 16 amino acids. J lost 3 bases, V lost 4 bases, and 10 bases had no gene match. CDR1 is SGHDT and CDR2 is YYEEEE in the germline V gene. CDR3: CASSPGTGDVHYEQYF. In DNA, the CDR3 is TGTGCCAGCAGCCCCGGGACAGGGGACGTTCACTACGAGCAGTACTTC.

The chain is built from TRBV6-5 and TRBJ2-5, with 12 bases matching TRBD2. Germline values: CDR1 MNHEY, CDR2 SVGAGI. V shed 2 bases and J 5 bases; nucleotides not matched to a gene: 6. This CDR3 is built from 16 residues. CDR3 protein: CASSYSGLAGWETQYF. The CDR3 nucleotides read TGTGCCAGCAGTTACAGCGGACTAGCGGGGTGGGAGACCCAGTACTTC.

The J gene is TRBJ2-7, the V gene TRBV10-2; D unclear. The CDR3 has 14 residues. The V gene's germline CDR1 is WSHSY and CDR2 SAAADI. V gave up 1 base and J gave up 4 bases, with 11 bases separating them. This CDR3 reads CASSEYPKPYEQYF. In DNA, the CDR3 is TGCGCCAGCAGTGAGTACCCGAAGCCGTACGAGCAGTACTTC.